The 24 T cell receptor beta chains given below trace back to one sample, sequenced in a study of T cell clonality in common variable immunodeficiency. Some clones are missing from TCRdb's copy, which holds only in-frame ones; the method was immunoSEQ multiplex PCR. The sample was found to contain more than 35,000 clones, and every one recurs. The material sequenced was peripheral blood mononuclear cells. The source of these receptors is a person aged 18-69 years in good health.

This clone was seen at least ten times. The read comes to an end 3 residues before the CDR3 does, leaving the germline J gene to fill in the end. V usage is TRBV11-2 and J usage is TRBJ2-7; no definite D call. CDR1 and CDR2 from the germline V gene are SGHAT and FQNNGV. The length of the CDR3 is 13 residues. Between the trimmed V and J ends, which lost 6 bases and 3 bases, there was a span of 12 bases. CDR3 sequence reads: CASRKADNYEQYF. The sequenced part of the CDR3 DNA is TGTGCCAGCAGAAAGGCAGACAACTACGAG.

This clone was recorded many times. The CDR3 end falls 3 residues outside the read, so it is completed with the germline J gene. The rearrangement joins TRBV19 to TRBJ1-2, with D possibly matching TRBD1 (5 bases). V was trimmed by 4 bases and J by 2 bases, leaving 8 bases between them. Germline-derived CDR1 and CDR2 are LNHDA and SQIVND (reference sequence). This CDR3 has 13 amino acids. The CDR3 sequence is CASSRGQNYGYTF. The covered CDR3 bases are TGTGCCAGTAGTAGGGGCCAGAACTATGGC.

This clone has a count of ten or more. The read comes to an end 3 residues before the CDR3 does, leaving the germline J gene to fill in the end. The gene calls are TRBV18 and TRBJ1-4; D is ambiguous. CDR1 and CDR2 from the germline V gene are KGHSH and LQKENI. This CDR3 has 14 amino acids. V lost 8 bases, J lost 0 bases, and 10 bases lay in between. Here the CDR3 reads CASATPATNEKLFF. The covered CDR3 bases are TGTGCCAGCGCGACACCTGCAACTAATGAAAAA. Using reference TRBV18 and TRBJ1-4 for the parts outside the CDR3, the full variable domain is NAGVMQNPRHLVRRRGQEARLRCSPMKGHSHVYWYRQLPEEGLKFMVYLQKENIIDESGMPKERFSAEFPKEGPSILRIQQVVRGDSAAYFCASATPATNEKLFFGSGTQLSVL.

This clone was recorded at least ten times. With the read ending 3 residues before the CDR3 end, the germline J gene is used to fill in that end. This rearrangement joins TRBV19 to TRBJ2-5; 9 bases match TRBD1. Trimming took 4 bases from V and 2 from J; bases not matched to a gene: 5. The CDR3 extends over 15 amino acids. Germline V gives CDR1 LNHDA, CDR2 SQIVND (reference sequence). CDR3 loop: CASSTGTGKQETQYF. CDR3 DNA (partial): TGTGCCAGTAGTACAGGGACAGGGAAACAAGAGACC.

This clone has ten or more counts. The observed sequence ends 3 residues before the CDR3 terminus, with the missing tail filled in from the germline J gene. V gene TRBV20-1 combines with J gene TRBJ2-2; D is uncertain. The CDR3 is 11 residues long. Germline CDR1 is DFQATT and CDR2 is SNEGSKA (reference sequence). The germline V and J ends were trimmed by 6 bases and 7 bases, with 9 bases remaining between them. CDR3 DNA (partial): TGCAGTGCCTTAGCCGGCGGGGAG. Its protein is CSALAGGE. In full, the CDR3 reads CSALAGGELFF.

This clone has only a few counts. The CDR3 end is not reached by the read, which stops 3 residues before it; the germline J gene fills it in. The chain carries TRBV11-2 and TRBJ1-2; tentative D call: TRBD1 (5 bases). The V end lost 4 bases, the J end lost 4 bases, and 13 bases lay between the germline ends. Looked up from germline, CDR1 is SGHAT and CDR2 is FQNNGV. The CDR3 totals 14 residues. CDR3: CASSSLSGGYGYTF. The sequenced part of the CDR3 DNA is TGTGCCAGCAGCTCCTTATCCGGGGGCTATGGC.

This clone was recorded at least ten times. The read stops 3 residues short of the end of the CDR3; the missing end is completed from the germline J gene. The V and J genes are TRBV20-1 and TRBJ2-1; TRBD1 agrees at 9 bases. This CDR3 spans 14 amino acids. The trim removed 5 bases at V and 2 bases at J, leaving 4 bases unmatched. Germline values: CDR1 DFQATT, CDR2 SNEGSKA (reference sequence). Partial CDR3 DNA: TGCAGTGCTGCGACAGGGGGGACCTACAATGAG. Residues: CSAATGGTYNE. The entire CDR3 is CSAATGGTYNEQFF.

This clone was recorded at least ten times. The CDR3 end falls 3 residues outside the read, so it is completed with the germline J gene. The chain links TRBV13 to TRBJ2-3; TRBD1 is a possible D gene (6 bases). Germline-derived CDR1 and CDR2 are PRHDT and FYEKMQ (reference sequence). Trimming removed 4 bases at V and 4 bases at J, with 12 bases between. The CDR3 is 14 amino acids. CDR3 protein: CASSSRRGPDTQYF. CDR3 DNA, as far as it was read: TGTGCCAGCAGCTCTCGCAGGGGACCAGATACG. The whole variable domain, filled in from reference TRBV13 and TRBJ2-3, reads AAGVIQSPRHLIKEKRETATLKCYPIPRHDTVYWYQQGPGQDPQFLISFYEKMQSDKGSIPDRFSAQQFSDYHSELNMSSLELGDSALYFCASSSRRGPDTQYFGPGTRLTVL.

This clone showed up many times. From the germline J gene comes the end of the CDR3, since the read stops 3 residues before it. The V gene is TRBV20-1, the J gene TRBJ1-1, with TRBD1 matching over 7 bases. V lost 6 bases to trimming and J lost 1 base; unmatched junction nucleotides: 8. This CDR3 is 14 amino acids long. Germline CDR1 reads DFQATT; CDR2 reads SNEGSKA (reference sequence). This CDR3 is CSAPMWTGNTEAFF. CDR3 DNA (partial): TGCAGTGCCCCCATGTGGACAGGGAACACTGAA.

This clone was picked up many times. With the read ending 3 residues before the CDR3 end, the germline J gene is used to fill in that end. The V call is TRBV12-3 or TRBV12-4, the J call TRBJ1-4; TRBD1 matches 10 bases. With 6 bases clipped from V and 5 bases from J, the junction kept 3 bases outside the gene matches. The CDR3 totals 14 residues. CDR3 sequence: CASSSTGGNEKLFF. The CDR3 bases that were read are TGTGCCAGCAGCTCGACAGGGGGCAATGAAAAA.

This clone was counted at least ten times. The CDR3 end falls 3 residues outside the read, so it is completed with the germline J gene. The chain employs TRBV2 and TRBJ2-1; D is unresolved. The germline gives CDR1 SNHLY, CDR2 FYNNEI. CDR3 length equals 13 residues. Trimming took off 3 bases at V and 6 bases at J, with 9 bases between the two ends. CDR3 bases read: TGTGCCAGCAGTGAGGCCGTGGTCAATGAG. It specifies CASSEAVVNE. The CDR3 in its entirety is CASSEAVVNEQFF.

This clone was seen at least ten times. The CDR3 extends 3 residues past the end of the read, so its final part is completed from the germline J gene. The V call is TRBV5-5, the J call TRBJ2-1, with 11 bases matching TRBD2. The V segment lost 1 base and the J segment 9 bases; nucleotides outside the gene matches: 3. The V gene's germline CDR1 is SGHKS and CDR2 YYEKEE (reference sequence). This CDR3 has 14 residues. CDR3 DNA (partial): TGTGCCAGCAGCTTGACTAGCGGGAGTAGTGAG. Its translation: CASSLTSGSSE. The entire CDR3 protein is CASSLTSGSSEQFF.

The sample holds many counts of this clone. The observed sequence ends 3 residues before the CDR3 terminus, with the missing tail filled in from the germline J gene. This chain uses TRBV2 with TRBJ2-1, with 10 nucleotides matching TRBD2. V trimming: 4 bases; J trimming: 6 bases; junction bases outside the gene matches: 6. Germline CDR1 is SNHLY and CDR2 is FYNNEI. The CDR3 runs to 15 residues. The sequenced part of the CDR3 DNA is TGTGCCAGCAGTGTCAGGGCTAGCGGGGGCAATGAG. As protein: CASSVRASGGNE. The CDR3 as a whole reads CASSVRASGGNEQFF.

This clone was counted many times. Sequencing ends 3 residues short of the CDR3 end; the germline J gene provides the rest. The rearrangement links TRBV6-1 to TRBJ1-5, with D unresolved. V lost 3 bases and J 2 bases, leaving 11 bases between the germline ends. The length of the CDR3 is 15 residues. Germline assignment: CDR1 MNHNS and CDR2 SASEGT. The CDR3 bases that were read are TGTGCCAGCAGTGAGGGCCGAGGGCGCAATCAGCCC. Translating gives CASSEGRGRNQP. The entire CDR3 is CASSEGRGRNQPQHF.

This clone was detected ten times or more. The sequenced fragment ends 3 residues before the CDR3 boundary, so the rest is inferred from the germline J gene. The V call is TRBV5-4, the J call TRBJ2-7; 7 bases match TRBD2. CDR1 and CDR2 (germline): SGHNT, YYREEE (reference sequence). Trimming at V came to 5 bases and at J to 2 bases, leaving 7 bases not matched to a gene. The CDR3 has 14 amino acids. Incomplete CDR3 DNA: TGTGCCAGCAGTCTAGCGGAGGGAGCCTACGAG. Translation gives CASSLAEGAYE. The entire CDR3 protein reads CASSLAEGAYEQYF.

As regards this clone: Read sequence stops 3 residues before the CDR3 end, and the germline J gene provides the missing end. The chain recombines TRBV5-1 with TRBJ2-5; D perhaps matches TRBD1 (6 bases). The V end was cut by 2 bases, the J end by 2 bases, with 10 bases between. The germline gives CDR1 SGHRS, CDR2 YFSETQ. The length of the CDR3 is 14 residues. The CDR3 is CASSLQGIQETQYF. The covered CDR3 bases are TGCGCCAGCAGCTTACAGGGTATTCAAGAGACC. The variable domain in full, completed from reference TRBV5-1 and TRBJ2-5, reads KAGVTQTPRYLIKTRGQQVTLSCSPISGHRSVSWYQQTPGQGLQFLFEYFSETQRNKGNFPGRFSGRQFSNSRSEMNVSTLELGDSALYLCASSLQGIQETQYFGPGTRLLVL.

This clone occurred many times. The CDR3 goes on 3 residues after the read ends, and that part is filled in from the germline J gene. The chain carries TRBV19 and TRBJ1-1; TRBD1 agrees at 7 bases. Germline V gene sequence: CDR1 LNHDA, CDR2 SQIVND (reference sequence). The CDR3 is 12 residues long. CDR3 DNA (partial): TGTGCCAGTGTAGGGGGCCCGGAGGGG. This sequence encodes CASVGGPEG. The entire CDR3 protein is CASVGGPEGAFF.

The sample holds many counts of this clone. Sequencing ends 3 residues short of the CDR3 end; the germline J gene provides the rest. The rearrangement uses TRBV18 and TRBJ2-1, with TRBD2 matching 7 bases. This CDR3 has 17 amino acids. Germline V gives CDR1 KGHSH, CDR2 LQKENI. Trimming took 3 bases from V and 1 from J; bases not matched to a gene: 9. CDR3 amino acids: CASSPNRGSVSYNEQFF. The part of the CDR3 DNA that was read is TGTGCCAGCTCACCTAATCGCGGGAGTGTATCCTACAATGAG. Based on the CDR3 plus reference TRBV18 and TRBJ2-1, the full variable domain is NAGVMQNPRHLVRRRGQEARLRCSPMKGHSHVYWYRQLPEEGLKFMVYLQKENIIDESGMPKERFSAEFPKEGPSILRIQQVVRGDSAAYFCASSPNRGSVSYNEQFFGPGTRLTVL.

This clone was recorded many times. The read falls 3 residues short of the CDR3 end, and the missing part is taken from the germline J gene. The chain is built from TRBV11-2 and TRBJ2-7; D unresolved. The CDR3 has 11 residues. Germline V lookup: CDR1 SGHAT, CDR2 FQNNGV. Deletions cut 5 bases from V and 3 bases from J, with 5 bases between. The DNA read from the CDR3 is TGTGCCAGCAGCAAGGGCTACGAG. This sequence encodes CASSKGYE. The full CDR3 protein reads CASSKGYEQYF.

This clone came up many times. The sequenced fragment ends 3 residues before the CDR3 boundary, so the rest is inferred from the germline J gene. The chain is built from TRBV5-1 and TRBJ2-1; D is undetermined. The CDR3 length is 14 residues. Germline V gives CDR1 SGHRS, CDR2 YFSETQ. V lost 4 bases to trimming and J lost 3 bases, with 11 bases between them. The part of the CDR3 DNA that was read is TGCGCCAGCAGCAATACTCCGAACTACAATGAG. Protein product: CASSNTPNYNE. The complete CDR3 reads CASSNTPNYNEQFF.

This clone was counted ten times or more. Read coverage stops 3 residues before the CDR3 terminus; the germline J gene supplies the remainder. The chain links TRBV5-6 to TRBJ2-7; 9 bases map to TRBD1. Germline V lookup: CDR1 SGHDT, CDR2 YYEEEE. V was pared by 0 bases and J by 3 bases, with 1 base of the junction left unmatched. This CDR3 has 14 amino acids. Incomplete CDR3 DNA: TGTGCCAGCAGCTTGGTGACAGGGGGCTACGAG. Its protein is CASSLVTGGYE. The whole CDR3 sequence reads CASSLVTGGYEQYF.

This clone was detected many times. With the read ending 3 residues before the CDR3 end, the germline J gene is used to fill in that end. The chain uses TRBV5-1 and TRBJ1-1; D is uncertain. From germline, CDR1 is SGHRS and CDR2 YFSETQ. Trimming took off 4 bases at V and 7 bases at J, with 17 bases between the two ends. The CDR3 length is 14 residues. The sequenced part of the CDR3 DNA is TGCGCCAGCAGCGATGGCGGGGTACCTTATGAA. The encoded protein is CASSDGGVPYE. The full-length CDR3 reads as CASSDGGVPYEAFF.

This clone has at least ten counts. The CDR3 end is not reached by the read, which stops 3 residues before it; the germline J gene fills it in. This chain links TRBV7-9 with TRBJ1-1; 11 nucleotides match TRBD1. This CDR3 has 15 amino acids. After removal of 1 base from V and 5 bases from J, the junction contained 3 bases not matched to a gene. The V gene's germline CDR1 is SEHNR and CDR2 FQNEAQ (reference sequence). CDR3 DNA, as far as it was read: TGTGCCAGCAGCTTAGAGGGGACAGGGGGTACTGAA. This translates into CASSLEGTGGTE. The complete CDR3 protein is CASSLEGTGGTEAFF.

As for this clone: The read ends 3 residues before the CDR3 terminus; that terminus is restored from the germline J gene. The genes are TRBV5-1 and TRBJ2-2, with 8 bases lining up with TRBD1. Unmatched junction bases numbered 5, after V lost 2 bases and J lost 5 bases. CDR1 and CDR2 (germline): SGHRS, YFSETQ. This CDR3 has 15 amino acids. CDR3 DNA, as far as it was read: TGCGCCAGCAGCTTAGGGCAGGGGGCGACCGGGGAG. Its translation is CASSLGQGATGE. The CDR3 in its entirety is CASSLGQGATGELFF.